Listed below are T cell receptor beta chains from one sample, sequenced in a study of vaccination and CD4 T cells after COVID-19. What these receptors recognize is not known. Each CDR3 protein gets one entry after TCRdb re-called the PCR reads with MiXCR. The repertoire consists of 9,000 to 13,000 distinct CDR3 sequences, with over 40% occurring once and the leading ten covering 20% to 25%. The sequenced sample consisted of CD4+ T cells from blood, cultured in vitro. The receptor source for this set is a human donor who had recovered from COVID-19. The CDR3 runs from the conserved cysteine through the conserved F or W. A D gene is named only where the DNA matches it firmly. The size field is filled for only some rows; it gives once, few, many or a size class.

d_gene: TRBD1; abundance: NA; v_gene: TRBV2; j_gene: TRBJ1-5; CDR3nt: TGTGCCAGCAGGGGGACAGGGGGGACTCAGCCCCAGCATTTT; CDR3aa: CASRGTGGTQPQHF
d_gene: NA; abundance: NA; v_gene: TRBV11-2; j_gene: TRBJ1-2; CDR3nt: TGTGCCAGCAGCTCCCTCCGTGGCAGGGTGGACTATGGCTACACCTTC; CDR3aa: CASSSLRGRVDYGYTF
d_gene: NA; abundance: NA; v_gene: TRBV28; j_gene: TRBJ1-2; CDR3nt: TGTGCCAGCGCCCCGGCCGCGGCGGGACAAAAGGGTGGCTACACCTTC; CDR3aa: CASAPAAAGQKGGYTF
d_gene: NA; abundance: NA; v_gene: TRBV30; j_gene: TRBJ2-2; CDR3nt: TGTGCCTGGATGCCCCTCCTCGCGAGCACCGGGGAGCTGTTTTTT; CDR3aa: CAWMPLLASTGELFF
d_gene: TRBD1; abundance: few; v_gene: TRBV6-1; j_gene: TRBJ2-2; CDR3nt: TGTGCCAGCAGCCAAACCCGGTGGGACAGGGGGTTTACCGGGGAGCTGTTTTTT; CDR3aa: CASSQTRWDRGFTGELFF
d_gene: NA; abundance: medium-sized; v_gene: TRBV6-5; j_gene: TRBJ1-4; CDR3nt: TGTGCCAGCAGTTATTTGGCAGCCGAAAAACTGTTTTTT; CDR3aa: CASSYLAAEKLFF
d_gene: TRBD1; abundance: NA; v_gene: TRBV7-2; j_gene: TRBJ2-4; CDR3nt: TGTGCCAGCAGCAAAACGGGACAGACACTAAACATTCAGTACTTC; CDR3aa: CASSKTGQTLNIQYF
d_gene: NA; abundance: NA; v_gene: TRBV5-1; j_gene: TRBJ1-2; CDR3nt: TGCGCCAGCAGCTTGGGGTCCAACTATGGCTACACCTTC; CDR3aa: CASSLGSNYGYTF
d_gene: NA; abundance: few; v_gene: TRBV6-1; j_gene: TRBJ1-5; CDR3nt: TGTGCCAGCAGTGAATCCATGGGGATTCAGCCCCAGCATTTT; CDR3aa: CASSESMGIQPQHF
d_gene: NA; abundance: few; v_gene: TRBV19; j_gene: TRBJ1-2; CDR3nt: TGTGCCAGTAGTCTCCTCTCCGGGACTTTAACCCCGAACTATGGCTACACCTTC; CDR3aa: CASSLLSGTLTPNYGYTF
d_gene: NA; abundance: NA; v_gene: TRBV27; j_gene: TRBJ1-5; CDR3nt: TGTGCCAGCAGTACAGGTTATAATCAGCCCCAGCATTTT; CDR3aa: CASSTGYNQPQHF
d_gene: NA; abundance: NA; v_gene: TRBV6-1; j_gene: TRBJ1-1; CDR3nt: TGTGCCAGCACTTTAGGTGGGAACACTGAAGCTTTCTTT; CDR3aa: CASTLGGNTEAFF
d_gene: NA; abundance: NA; v_gene: TRBV30; j_gene: TRBJ2-7; CDR3nt: TGTGCCTGGAGTGTCGTCCCGACAGGCAAGGTCGAGCAGTACTTC; CDR3aa: CAWSVVPTGKVEQYF
d_gene: TRBD1; abundance: few; v_gene: TRBV2; j_gene: TRBJ2-7; CDR3nt: TGTGCCGGCGTTCAGGGACAGGGCTCCTACGAGCAGTACTTC; CDR3aa: CAGVQGQGSYEQYF
d_gene: NA; abundance: NA; v_gene: TRBV3-1; j_gene: TRBJ1-1; CDR3nt: TGTGCCAGCAGCCAGGGCGAGTACACTGAAGCTTTCTTT; CDR3aa: CASSQGEYTEAFF
d_gene: NA; abundance: NA; v_gene: TRBV2; j_gene: TRBJ1-5; CDR3nt: TGTGCCAGCAGTGAAAGGAGCTTGGCCGACAATCAGCCCCAGCATTTT; CDR3aa: CASSERSLADNQPQHF
d_gene: NA; abundance: NA; v_gene: TRBV6-5; j_gene: TRBJ2-2; CDR3nt: TGTGCCAGCAGTTACTCTATGGCTAGCTCAGGACCTGCCGGGGAGCTGTTTTTT; CDR3aa: CASSYSMASSGPAGELFF
d_gene: TRBD1; abundance: NA; v_gene: TRBV30; j_gene: TRBJ2-7; CDR3nt: TGTGCCTGGGACAGGGGGCGCTTCTACGAGCAGTACTTC; CDR3aa: CAWDRGRFYEQYF
d_gene: NA; abundance: NA; v_gene: TRBV6-2/TRBV6-3; j_gene: TRBJ2-7; CDR3nt: TGTGCCGCCCGAGAGGGGGGGCTAACCTACGAGCAGTACTTC; CDR3aa: CAAREGGLTYEQYF
d_gene: NA; abundance: NA; v_gene: TRBV12-3/TRBV12-4; j_gene: TRBJ1-5; CDR3nt: TGTGCCAGCAGCCGCCAATGGGGTCGGGGGAGCAATCAGCCCCAGCATTTT; CDR3aa: CASSRQWGRGSNQPQHF
d_gene: NA; abundance: NA; v_gene: TRBV24-1; j_gene: TRBJ2-3; CDR3nt: TGTGCCACCAGGGGGGGGCCGGCGGATACGCAGTATTTT; CDR3aa: CATRGGPADTQYF
d_gene: NA; abundance: NA; v_gene: TRBV7-7; j_gene: TRBJ2-7; CDR3nt: TGTGCCAGCAACATCTACGGAGGCGAGGAGCAGTACTTC; CDR3aa: CASNIYGGEEQYF
d_gene: NA; abundance: NA; v_gene: TRBV4-1; j_gene: TRBJ1-2; CDR3nt: TGCGCCAGCAGCCCGGTGAGAGGGGAGCGCTACACCTTC; CDR3aa: CASSPVRGERYTF
d_gene: NA; abundance: NA; v_gene: TRBV10-3; j_gene: TRBJ1-1; CDR3nt: TGTGCCCTACGAGAGGGACCCATGAACACTGAAGCTTTCTTT; CDR3aa: CALREGPMNTEAFF
d_gene: TRBD1; abundance: NA; v_gene: TRBV6-1; j_gene: TRBJ1-1; CDR3nt: TGTGCCAGCAGTGCCAGGGAGGGGGCACGAACTGAAGCTTTCTTT; CDR3aa: CASSAREGARTEAFF
d_gene: NA; abundance: NA; v_gene: TRBV5-4; j_gene: TRBJ2-5; CDR3nt: TGTGCCAGCAGGGTCGGGAGCGCACCCGACGCGCGAGAGACCCAGTACTTC; CDR3aa: CASRVGSAPDARETQYF
d_gene: NA; abundance: NA; v_gene: TRBV7-2; j_gene: TRBJ1-2; CDR3nt: TGTGCCAGCAGCTTAGAGGGGGGTGGCTACACCTTC; CDR3aa: CASSLEGGGYTF
d_gene: NA; abundance: few; v_gene: TRBV7-9; j_gene: TRBJ2-2; CDR3nt: TGTGCCAGCAGCTTAGTTGGGGACCCAGGCACCGGGGAGCTGTTTTTT; CDR3aa: CASSLVGDPGTGELFF
d_gene: TRBD1; abundance: NA; v_gene: TRBV30; j_gene: TRBJ2-5; CDR3nt: TGTGCCTGGAGTGTACAGGGGGCAGTTTTTACGGGGACCCAGTACTTC; CDR3aa: CAWSVQGAVFTGTQYF
d_gene: TRBD1; abundance: NA; v_gene: TRBV6-5; j_gene: TRBJ1-1; CDR3nt: TGTGCCAGCAGTTACTCGGGACAGGGCAGGGCTTTCTTT; CDR3aa: CASSYSGQGRAFF
d_gene: NA; abundance: NA; v_gene: TRBV11-3; j_gene: TRBJ1-2; CDR3nt: TGTGCCAGCAGCTTAGAAGGTCACTATGGCTACACCTTC; CDR3aa: CASSLEGHYGYTF
d_gene: NA; abundance: NA; v_gene: TRBV27; j_gene: TRBJ1-6; CDR3nt: TGTGCCAGCATTAGGCAATCACCCCTCCACTTT; CDR3aa: CASIRQSPLHF
d_gene: NA; abundance: NA; v_gene: TRBV5-4; j_gene: TRBJ1-2; CDR3nt: TGTGCCAGCAGCTTGGTCGGGACGGGTGGTCGTTATGGCTACACCTTC; CDR3aa: CASSLVGTGGRYGYTF
d_gene: TRBD1; abundance: NA; v_gene: TRBV4-1; j_gene: TRBJ2-3; CDR3nt: TGCGCCAGCAGGGGAGATCCACAGGGGAACACAGATACGCAGTATTTT; CDR3aa: CASRGDPQGNTDTQYF
d_gene: TRBD1; abundance: few; v_gene: TRBV7-8; j_gene: TRBJ1-1; CDR3nt: TGTGCCAGCAGTTACCCAAAAAGACAGGGGAAGAACACTGAAGCTTTCTTT; CDR3aa: CASSYPKRQGKNTEAFF
d_gene: NA; abundance: NA; v_gene: TRBV3-1; j_gene: TRBJ1-5; CDR3nt: TGTGCCAGCAGCCAAGGGGGCAGTGCTCAGCCCCAGCATTTT; CDR3aa: CASSQGGSAQPQHF
d_gene: TRBD2; abundance: NA; v_gene: TRBV11-3; j_gene: TRBJ2-7; CDR3nt: TGTGCCGGCAGCTTTAGCGGGGGAGTCTCCTACGAGCAGTACTTC; CDR3aa: CAGSFSGGVSYEQYF
d_gene: NA; abundance: NA; v_gene: TRBV5-1; j_gene: TRBJ2-7; CDR3nt: TGCGCCAGCAGCTTGGGGCAGGAACCCTACGAGCAGTACTTC; CDR3aa: CASSLGQEPYEQYF
d_gene: NA; abundance: medium-sized; v_gene: TRBV27; j_gene: TRBJ1-5; CDR3nt: TGTGCCAGCAGTTCCGGGGAAGCAGGGGATAGAAGCAATCAGCCCCAGCATTTT; CDR3aa: CASSSGEAGDRSNQPQHF
d_gene: NA; abundance: NA; v_gene: TRBV14; j_gene: TRBJ1-2; CDR3nt: TGTGCCAGCAGCCATCGGGGGGGCCCTAACTATGGCTACACCTTC; CDR3aa: CASSHRGGPNYGYTF
d_gene: NA; abundance: few; v_gene: TRBV7-7; j_gene: TRBJ2-1; CDR3nt: TGTGCTAGCAGCTTAGAACGGGACAATGAGCAGTTCTTC; CDR3aa: CASSLERDNEQFF